This T cell receptor beta chain was found in a study of shared clonotypes between healthy human individuals. Whole-study results and caveats: Naive subsets usually exceeded memory subsets in estimated richness. Represented diversity (both genetic and exposure-history) was limited by the small number of donors.

Details on this clone: The antigen is undetermined.

The CD4+ fraction was divided into a CD45RA+ naive subset and a CD45RA-negative memory subset. Repertoires were generated with immunoSEQ multiplex PCR, while TCRdb's copy carries only in-frame clones and drops some. The data contain around 510,000 clones, approximately 95% of them singletons. Sequenced input: naive CD4+ T cells sorted from blood. Subset noted: CD45RA+ positively selected. This TCR was recovered from a young woman in good health.

The CDR3 is CASSATGIQPQHF. In DNA form, the CDR3 reads TGTGCCAGCAGTGCCACAGGGATCCAGCCCCAGCATTTT. V usage is TRBV28 and J usage is TRBJ1-5; possible D gene TRBD1, 6 bases. The CDR3 covers 13 residues. The V end lost 5 bases, the J end lost 7 bases, and 12 bases lay between the germline ends. CDR1 is MDHEN and CDR2 is SYDVKM in the germline V gene.